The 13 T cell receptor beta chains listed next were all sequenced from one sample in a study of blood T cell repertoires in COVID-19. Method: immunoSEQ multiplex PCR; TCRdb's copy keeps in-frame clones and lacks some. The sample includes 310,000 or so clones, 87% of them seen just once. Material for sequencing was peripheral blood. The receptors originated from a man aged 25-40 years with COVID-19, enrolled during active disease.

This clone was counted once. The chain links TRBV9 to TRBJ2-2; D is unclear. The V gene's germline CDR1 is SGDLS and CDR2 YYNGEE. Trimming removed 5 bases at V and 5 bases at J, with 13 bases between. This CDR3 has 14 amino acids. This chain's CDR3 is CASSPTGTTGELFF. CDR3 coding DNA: TGTGCCAGCAGTCCGACGGGTACGACCGGGGAGCTGTTTTTT.

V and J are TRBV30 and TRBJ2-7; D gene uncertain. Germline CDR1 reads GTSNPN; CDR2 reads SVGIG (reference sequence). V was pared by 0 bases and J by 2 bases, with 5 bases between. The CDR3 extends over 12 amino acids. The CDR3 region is CAWSVHPYEQYF. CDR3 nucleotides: TGTGCCTGGAGTGTACATCCCTACGAGCAGTACTTC. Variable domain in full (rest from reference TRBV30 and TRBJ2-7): SQTIHQWPATLVQPVGSPLSLECTVEGTSNPNLYWYRQAAGRGLQLLFYSVGIGQISSEVPQNLSASRPQDRQFILSSKKLLLSDSGFYLCAWSVHPYEQYFGPGTRLTVT.

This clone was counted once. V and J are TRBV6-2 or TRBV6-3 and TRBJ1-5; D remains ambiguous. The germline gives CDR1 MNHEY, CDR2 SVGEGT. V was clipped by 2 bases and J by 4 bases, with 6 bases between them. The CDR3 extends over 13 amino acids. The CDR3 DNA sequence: TGTGCCAGCAGTTACGTCGGGAATCAGCCCCAGCATTTT. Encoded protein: CASSYVGNQPQHF.

CDR3 loop: CASSFRRFAYEQYF. CDR3 sequence (DNA): TGTGCCAGCAGTTTTCGCAGGTTTGCCTACGAGCAGTACTTC. The rearrangement links TRBV28 to TRBJ2-7, with D unclear. Germline lookup yields CDR1 MDHEN and CDR2 SYDVKM. CDR3 size: 14 residues. V dropped 3 bases and J dropped 2 bases, with 11 bases sitting between them. Full variable domain (rest looked up from reference TRBV28 and TRBJ2-7): DVKVTQSSRYLVKRTGEKVFLECVQDMDHENMFWYRQDPGLGLRLIYFSYDVKMKEKGDIPEGYSVSREKKERFSLILESASTNQTSMYLCASSFRRFAYEQYFGPGTRLTVT.

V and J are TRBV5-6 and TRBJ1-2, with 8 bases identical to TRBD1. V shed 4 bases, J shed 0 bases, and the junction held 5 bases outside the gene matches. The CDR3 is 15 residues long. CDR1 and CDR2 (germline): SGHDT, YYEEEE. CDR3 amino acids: CASSDGQGANYGYTF. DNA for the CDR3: TGTGCCAGCAGCGACGGACAGGGAGCTAACTATGGCTACACCTTC. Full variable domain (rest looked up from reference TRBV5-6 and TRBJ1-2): DAGVTQSPTHLIKTRGQQVTLRCSPKSGHDTVSWYQQALGQGPQFIFQYYEEEERQRGNFPDRFSGHQFPNYSSELNVNALLLGDSALYLCASSDGQGANYGYTFGSGTRLTVV.

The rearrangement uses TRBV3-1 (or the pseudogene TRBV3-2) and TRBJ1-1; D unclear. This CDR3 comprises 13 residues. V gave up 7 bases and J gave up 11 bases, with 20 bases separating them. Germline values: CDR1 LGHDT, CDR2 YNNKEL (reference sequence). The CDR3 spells CASTIGEGARAFF. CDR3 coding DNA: TGTGCCAGCACCATCGGGGAGGGCGCGAGGGCTTTCTTT.

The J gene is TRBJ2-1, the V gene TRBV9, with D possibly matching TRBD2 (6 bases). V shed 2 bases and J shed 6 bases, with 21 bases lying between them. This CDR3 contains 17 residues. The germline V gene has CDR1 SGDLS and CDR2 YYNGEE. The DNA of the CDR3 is TGTGCCAGCAGCGTGGAGGGTCGGCGGGGTCTCTTCAATGAGCAGTTCTTC. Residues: CASSVEGRRGLFNEQFF.

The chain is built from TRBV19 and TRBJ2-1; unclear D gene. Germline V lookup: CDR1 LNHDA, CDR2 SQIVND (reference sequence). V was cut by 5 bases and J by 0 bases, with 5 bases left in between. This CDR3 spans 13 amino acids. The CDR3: CASSFNSYNEQFF. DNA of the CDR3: TGTGCCAGTAGTTTCAACTCCTACAATGAGCAGTTCTTC.

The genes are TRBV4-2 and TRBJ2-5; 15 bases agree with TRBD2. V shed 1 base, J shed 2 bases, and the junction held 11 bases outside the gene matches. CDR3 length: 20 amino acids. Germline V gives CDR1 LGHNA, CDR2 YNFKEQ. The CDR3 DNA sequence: TGTGCCAGCAGCCAAGTAAGCCCGGGACTAGCGGGGGGCCTTCAAGAGACCCAGTACTTC. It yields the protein CASSQVSPGLAGGLQETQYF.

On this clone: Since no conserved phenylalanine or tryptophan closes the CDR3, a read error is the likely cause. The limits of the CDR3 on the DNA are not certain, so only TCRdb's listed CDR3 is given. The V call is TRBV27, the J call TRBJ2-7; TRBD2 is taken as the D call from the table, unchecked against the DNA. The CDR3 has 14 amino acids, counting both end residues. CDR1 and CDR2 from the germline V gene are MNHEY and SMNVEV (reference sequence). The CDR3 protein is CASSRTLSLGGLPL.

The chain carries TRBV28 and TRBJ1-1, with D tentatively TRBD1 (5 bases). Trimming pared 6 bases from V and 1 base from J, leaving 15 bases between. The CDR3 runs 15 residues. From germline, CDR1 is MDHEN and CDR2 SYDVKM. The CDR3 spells CASSEGGTTNTEAFF. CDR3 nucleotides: TGTGCCAGCAGCGAAGGCGGGACTACGAACACTGAAGCTTTCTTT.

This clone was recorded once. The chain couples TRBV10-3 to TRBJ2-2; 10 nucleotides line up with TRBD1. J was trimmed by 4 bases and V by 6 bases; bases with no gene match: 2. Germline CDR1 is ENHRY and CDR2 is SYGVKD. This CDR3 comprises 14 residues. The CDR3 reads CAIRDRGGTGELFF. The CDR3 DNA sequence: TGTGCCATCAGGGACAGGGGGGGCACCGGGGAGCTGTTTTTT.

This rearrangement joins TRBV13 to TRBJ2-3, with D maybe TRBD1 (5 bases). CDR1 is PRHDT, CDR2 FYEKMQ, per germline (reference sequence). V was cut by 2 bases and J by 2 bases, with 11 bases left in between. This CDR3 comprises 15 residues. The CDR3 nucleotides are TGTGCCAGCAGCTTATGGCAGGGATTCACAGATACGCAGTATTTT. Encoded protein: CASSLWQGFTDTQYF. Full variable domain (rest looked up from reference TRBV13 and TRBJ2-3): AAGVIQSPRHLIKEKRETATLKCYPIPRHDTVYWYQQGPGQDPQFLISFYEKMQSDKGSIPDRFSAQQFSDYHSELNMSSLELGDSALYFCASSLWQGFTDTQYFGPGTRLTVL.